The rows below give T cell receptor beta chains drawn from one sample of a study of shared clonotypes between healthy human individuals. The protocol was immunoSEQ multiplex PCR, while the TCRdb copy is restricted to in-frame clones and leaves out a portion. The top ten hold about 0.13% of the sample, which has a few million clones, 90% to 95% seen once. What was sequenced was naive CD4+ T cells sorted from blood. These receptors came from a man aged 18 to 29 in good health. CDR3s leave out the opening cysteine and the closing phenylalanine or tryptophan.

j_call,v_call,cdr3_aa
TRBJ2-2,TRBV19,ASILGQTNTGELF
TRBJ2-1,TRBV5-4,ASSPVGGEDNEQF
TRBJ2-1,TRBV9,ASSVAPVTGTGNNEQF
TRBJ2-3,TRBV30,ASSGTGGLMQY
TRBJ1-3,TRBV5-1,ASSLDGVGNTIY
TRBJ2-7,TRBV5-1,ASGRTSGTYEQY
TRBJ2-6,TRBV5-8,ASSFSLRASGANVLT
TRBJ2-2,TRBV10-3,AIRMGTTNTGELF
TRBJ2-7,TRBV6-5,ASSYGGTVKLQY
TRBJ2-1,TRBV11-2,ASSLEGERPIGEQF
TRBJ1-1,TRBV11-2,ASSLRTVNTEAF
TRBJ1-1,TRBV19,ASSRGRGAMNTEAF
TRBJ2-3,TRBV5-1,ASSLVGADTQY
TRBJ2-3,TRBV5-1,ASSIVGTDTQY
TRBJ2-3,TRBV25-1,ASSESGLPTQY
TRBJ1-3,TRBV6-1,ASSKGQTSSGNTIY
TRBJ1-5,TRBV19,ASNRGSNQPQH
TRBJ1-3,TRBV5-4,ASSLDGNTIY
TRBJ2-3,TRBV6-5,ASRRGADTQY
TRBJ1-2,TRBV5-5,ASSLVGNYGYT
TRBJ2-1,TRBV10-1,ASSETGLGGNEQF
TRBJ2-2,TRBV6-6,ASSPRDRGYTGELF
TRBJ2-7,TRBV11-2,ASSLGLTAYEQY
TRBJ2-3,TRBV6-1,ASSKAGLTDTQY
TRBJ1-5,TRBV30,AWAQGYNQPQH
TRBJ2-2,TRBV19,ASSTGYAGELF
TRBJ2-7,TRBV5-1,ASGHSASHEQY